The clone carrying this T cell receptor beta chain was observed a few times. No antigen is known for it. Germline loops: CDR1 SGHTA, CDR2 FQGNSA. This CDR3 has 16 amino acids. Combining a sample-barcoded 5' primer with a J-beta primer mix, a second PCR ran for 7 to 11 cycles. Tags on each cDNA molecule came from a template-switch adaptor with 12 random nucleotides. In TCRdb, the 5' RACE reads were re-called with MiXCR into one record per CDR3 protein. Here the sample spans over 1,200,000 distinct CDR3 sequences, approximately 59% being singletons. The data were taken from a study of blood T cells in healthy people across ages. Study-level findings and limits: Greater diversity and more naive CD4+ cells were seen in long-lived donors than in aged donors.

This TCR was recovered from a man between 18 and 29 years old in good health. Sequences were obtained from blood. The chain employs TRBV7-2 and TRBJ2-4; the match to TRBD2 covers 9 bases. The assigned J gene may be wrong: the sequence end matches TRBJ2-7 better. The DNA of the CDR3 is TGTGCCAGCAGCTTAGAAGCTTGGACTAGCGCCTACGAGCAGTACTTC. Translating gives CASSLEAWTSAYEQYF.